This TCR beta chain was sequenced for a study of cytomegalovirus exposure and HLA in healthy donors. General study results and limits: It was confirmed in vitro that a few of the CMV-associated chains were specific for CMV antigens. Associated with HLA alleles at 0.05 false discovery rate in a later analysis were 16,951 TCR beta sequences.

As to this clone: What it binds is not known.

Use of 60 Vbeta and 13 Jbeta primers characterized the PCR. Generated by immunoSEQ multiplex PCR, the TCRdb table keeps only in-frame clones and is missing some. This table has fewer than 200,000 clones, 65% to 90% appearing once. Germline CDR1 and CDR2: SGHAT and FQNNGV. This CDR3 has 14 amino acids. The V end lost 2 bases, the J end lost 7 bases, and 12 bases lay between the germline ends. The sequence derives from a man aged 50-60 years in good health and CMV-seropositive. The sequencing sample was made of PBMCs. This sequence joins TRBV11-2 and TRBJ2-1, with D maybe TRBD2 (6 bases). CDR3 coding DNA: TGTGCCAGCAGCTTATCGGGAGTCAGGAATGAGCAGTTCTTC. Protein sequence: CASSLSGVRNEQFF.